This T cell receptor beta chain emerged from a study of T-cell reconstitution after alpha-beta-depleted transplantation in children. Unique molecular identifiers tagged the TCRbeta library. Each CDR3 protein is one row after TCRdb ran MiXCR on the PCR reads. The sample has some 290,000 distinct CDR3 sequences; 20% to 30% are singletons. Trimming removed 4 bases at V and 8 bases at J, with 21 bases between. The CDR3 has 15 amino acids. The germline V gene encodes CDR1 SGHRS and CDR2 YFSETQ. The chain recombines TRBV5-1 with TRBJ1-2, with D possibly TRBD1 on 6 matching bases. This TCR came from a male patient younger than 18 who had a stem cell transplant for acute lymphoblastic leukemia, so the T cells may come from the graft donor. This specimen consisted of PBMCs, mostly from graft donor cells, obtained 180 days after TCRalphabeta/CD19-depleted stem cell transplant. Written as DNA, the CDR3 is TGCGCCAGCAGCCCCTGGGGCGTGACAGGTGGAGGCTACACCTTC. It codes for CASSPWGVTGGGYTF.